One sample yielded the 18 T cell receptor beta chains listed below, sequenced in a study of OX40 agonist ivuxolimab in advanced cancers. Repertoires were generated with immunoSEQ multiplex PCR, while TCRdb's copy carries only in-frame clones and drops some. The sample lists about 150,000 clones, about nine tenths occurring once. Sample: CD4+ or CD8+ T cells sorted from blood, taken in a trial of the OX40 agonist ivuxolimab. Receptors originate from an adult with an advanced solid tumor such as melanoma, head and neck, liver or kidney cancer.

The chain uses TRBV5-1 and TRBJ2-7, with a tentative D call TRBD1 (6 bases). The V gene's germline CDR1 is SGHRS and CDR2 YFSETQ. The ends were cut back, 4 bases at V and 4 bases at J, with 15 bases in the middle. This CDR3 comprises 14 residues. The CDR3 DNA reads TGCGCCAGCAGCCTAGGGACACTCCGATACGAGCAGTACTTC. Amino acid sequence: CASSLGTLRYEQYF. The whole variable domain, filled in from reference TRBV5-1 and TRBJ2-7, reads KAGVTQTPRYLIKTRGQQVTLSCSPISGHRSVSWYQQTPGQGLQFLFEYFSETQRNKGNFPGRFSGRQFSNSRSEMNVSTLELGDSALYLCASSLGTLRYEQYFGPGTRLTVT.

The chain employs TRBV25-1 and TRBJ1-2; 9 nucleotides match TRBD1. Trimming cost V 4 bases and J 5 bases; bases outside gene matches: 8. The CDR3 has 15 amino acids. Looked up from germline, CDR1 is MGHDK and CDR2 is SYGVNS. CDR3 nucleotide sequence: TGTGCCAGCAGTGCCTCCGGGACAGGGAGTTATGGCTACACCTTC. Translation: CASSASGTGSYGYTF.

The gene calls are TRBV9 and TRBJ2-2; 9 positions agree with TRBD2. Per the germline V gene, CDR1 is SGDLS and CDR2 is YYNGEE. V shed 4 bases and J 1 base; nucleotides not matched to a gene: 2. There are 15 residues in the CDR3. Here the CDR3 reads CASSKAGGNTGELFF. Here the CDR3 DNA reads TGTGCCAGCAGCAAAGCGGGAGGGAACACCGGGGAGCTGTTTTTT.

This sequence joins TRBV30 and TRBJ2-7, with D possibly being TRBD1 (6 bases). The CDR3 sequence is 14 residues long. Trimming pared 4 bases from V and 4 bases from J, leaving 17 bases between. The germline V gene encodes CDR1 GTSNPN and CDR2 SVGIG (reference sequence). The DNA for the CDR3 is TGTGCCTGGACCCGGACAGCGAATCTATACGAGCAGTACTTC. Protein product: CAWTRTANLYEQYF.

V gene TRBV14 combines with J gene TRBJ1-5; D unclear. Between the trimmed V and J ends, which lost 0 bases and 10 bases, there was a span of 10 bases. The V gene's germline CDR1 is SGHDN and CDR2 FVKESK. This CDR3 is built from 13 residues. CDR3: CASSQDSQTPQHF. CDR3 sequence (DNA): TGTGCCAGCAGCCAAGATTCTCAGACCCCCCAGCATTTT.

The chain joins TRBV7-9 to TRBJ1-4; 7 positions agree with TRBD1. There are 15 residues in the CDR3. J lost 4 bases, V lost 6 bases, and 8 bases had no gene match. The V gene's germline CDR1 is SEHNR and CDR2 FQNEAQ (reference sequence). The DNA for the CDR3 is TGTGCCAGCAGTCGTTGGGACAGCTATAATGAAAAACTGTTTTTT. This translates into CASSRWDSYNEKLFF.

This rearrangement joins TRBV19 to TRBJ2-1, with 10 bases identical to TRBD2. J was trimmed by 0 bases and V by 6 bases; bases with no gene match: 14. Germline CDR1 and CDR2: LNHDA and SQIVND (reference sequence). This CDR3 is 19 amino acids long. CDR3 nucleotides: TGTGCCAGTAGCCTAAGGGCTAGCGGGAGATTTAGCTCCTACAATGAGCAGTTCTTC. This encodes CASSLRASGRFSSYNEQFF.

This clone was seen only once. The chain has TRBV30 and TRBJ2-5, with 7 bases that match TRBD2. CDR1 and CDR2 from the germline V gene are GTSNPN and SVGIG (reference sequence). Trimming took 1 base from V and 2 from J; bases not matched to a gene: 13. CDR3 size: 17 residues. The CDR3: CAWSASGTHHSQETQYF. DNA of the CDR3: TGTGCCTGGAGTGCTAGCGGTACTCACCACTCACAAGAGACCCAGTACTTC.

CDR3: CASSLTFLETQYF. In DNA, the CDR3 is TGCGCCAGCAGCTTGACGTTTCTAGAGACCCAGTACTTC. The chain uses TRBV5-1 and TRBJ2-5, with unresolved D. The CDR3 runs 13 residues. Germline CDR1 SGHRS, CDR2 YFSETQ. The V end lost 1 base, the J end lost 4 bases, and 8 bases lay between the germline ends. The entire variable domain, with the rest obtained from reference TRBV5-1 and TRBJ2-5, is as follows: KAGVTQTPRYLIKTRGQQVTLSCSPISGHRSVSWYQQTPGQGLQFLFEYFSETQRNKGNFPGRFSGRQFSNSRSEMNVSTLELGDSALYLCASSLTFLETQYFGPGTRLLVL.

The CDR3 is CASSGTGNQPQHF. The CDR3 DNA is TGTGCCAGTAGTGGGACAGGGAATCAGCCCCAGCATTTT. The chain uses TRBV19 and TRBJ1-5, with TRBD1 matching 9 bases. J gave up 4 bases and V 5 bases, and 0 bases lay outside the gene matches. The CDR3 is made up of 13 amino acids. Germline CDR1 and CDR2: LNHDA and SQIVND (reference sequence).

This clone turned up a few times. The chain has TRBV10-3 and TRBJ2-1, with 12 bases that match TRBD2. Trimming at V came to 4 bases and at J to 6 bases, leaving 10 bases not matched to a gene. This CDR3 is built from 17 residues. CDR1 ENHRY and CDR2 SYGVKD come from the germline V gene. In DNA form, the CDR3 reads TGTGCCATCAGTGCCAGCCTAGCGGGGGGGGGCCCCAATGAGCAGTTCTTC. Its protein is CAISASLAGGGPNEQFF.

The chain recombines TRBV5-4 with TRBJ2-3; D is ambiguous. CDR3 length equals 14 residues. V was pared by 4 bases and J by 3 bases, with 12 bases between. Per germline, CDR1 SGHNT and CDR2 YYREEE (reference sequence). The CDR3 DNA follows: TGTGCCAGCAGCCTCCTAGATCTTACAGATACGCAGTATTTT. This sequence encodes CASSLLDLTDTQYF.

The chain has TRBV11-2 and TRBJ2-5; 9 bases match TRBD2. The CDR3 loop spans 17 amino acids. V lost 5 bases and J lost 3; bases outside the gene matches: 13. Germline values: CDR1 SGHAT, CDR2 FQNNGV. This CDR3 reads CASSRLPQIAGEETQYF. CDR3 in DNA: TGTGCCAGCAGCCGACTCCCCCAGATAGCGGGAGAAGAGACCCAGTACTTC.

The rearrangement uses TRBV27 and TRBJ2-1; no clear D gene. The V gene's germline CDR1 is MNHEY and CDR2 SMNVEV (reference sequence). The CDR3 runs 15 residues. V dropped 2 bases and J dropped 3 bases, with 11 bases sitting between them. The CDR3 reads CASSLNRLSYNEQFF. The CDR3 bases are TGTGCCAGCAGTTTAAACCGGCTAAGCTACAATGAGCAGTTCTTC.

The chain employs TRBV11-2 and TRBJ2-2; 11 bases align to TRBD2. The CDR3 totals 16 residues. Germline V gives CDR1 SGHAT, CDR2 FQNNGV. V shed 5 bases and J 7 bases; nucleotides not matched to a gene: 9. The DNA of the CDR3 is TGTGCCAGCAGCCCCGCATGGCTAGCGGGAGGCGGGGAGCTGTTTTTT. Residues: CASSPAWLAGGGELFF.

The chain has TRBV21-1 and TRBJ2-3. TRBV21-1 is designated a pseudogene. The CDR3 sequence is 16 residues long. For the CDR3, the DNA is TGTGCCAGCACCAAAAGTAGGCAGACCCCCCCAGATACGCAGTATTTT. It translates to CASTKSRQTPPDTQYF.

This chain connects TRBV5-4 to TRBJ1-5; D may be TRBD1 (6 bases). The CDR3 has 15 residues. Germline V gives CDR1 SGHNT, CDR2 YYREEE (reference sequence). Trimming left V 4 bases short and J 2 bases short, with 13 bases between. CDR3 sequence: CASSPGGSGNQPQHF. The CDR3, as DNA: TGTGCCAGCAGCCCCGGGGGCAGCGGCAATCAGCCCCAGCATTTT.

This chain connects TRBV19 to TRBJ2-3, with 8 bases identical to TRBD2. This CDR3 is 16 amino acids long. Per the germline V gene, CDR1 is LNHDA and CDR2 is SQIVND (reference sequence). V gave up 3 bases and J gave up 2 bases; unmatched junction bases: 7. CDR3 residues: CASSMGLAGFTDTQYF. The CDR3 DNA follows: TGTGCCAGTAGTATGGGGCTAGCGGGCTTCACAGATACGCAGTATTTT.